Following are 2 T cell receptor beta chains from one sample sequenced in a study of OX40 agonist ivuxolimab in advanced cancers. Here immunoSEQ multiplex PCR was the method, and the copy in TCRdb shows in-frame clones only, minus some. The table shows tens of thousands of clones, with 85% to 95% occurring only once. The sequenced sample was CD4+ or CD8+ T cells sorted from blood, obtained in a trial of the OX40 agonist ivuxolimab. These receptors were taken from an adult with an advanced solid tumor such as melanoma, head and neck, liver or kidney cancer.

The chain carries TRBV5-1 and TRBJ2-1; D uncertain. The CDR3 extends over 13 amino acids. The germline V gene has CDR1 SGHRS and CDR2 YFSETQ. Between the trimmed V and J ends, which lost 0 bases and 7 bases, there was a span of 8 bases. CDR3 in DNA: TGCGCCAGCAGCTTGGCCCGGAAAAATGAGCAGTTCTTC. Translated, it gives CASSLARKNEQFF.

This clone was counted a few times. This chain joins TRBV2 and TRBJ2-7, with D perhaps being TRBD1 or TRBD2 (5 bases each). Trimming shortened V by 8 bases and J by 1 base, and 9 bases separated the two germline ends. The CDR3 runs to 12 residues. CDR1 is SNHLY and CDR2 is FYNNEI in the germline V gene. The CDR3 region is CASDGGSYEQYF. The CDR3 DNA sequence: TGTGCCAGCGATGGGGGATCCTACGAGCAGTACTTC.